This T cell receptor (beta chain) was profiled in a study of regulatory T cells in long-lasting Graves disease. Time point of the sample: newly diagnosed GD, antithyroid drugs for less than 3 months. Construction of the TCR library relied on RNA isolated from PBMCs. This clonotype was recorded at least ten times. Building the TCR beta libraries relied on iRepertoire HTBI primers, and CDR3 regions underwent Arm-PCR. TCRdb reanalysed the multiplex PCR reads using MiXCR and keeps one entry per CDR3 protein. The sample consists of around 240,000 distinct CDR3 sequences, about 18% of them appearing once. V lost 6 bases and J 5 bases, leaving 16 bases between the germline ends. The CDR3 totals 14 residues. CDR1 and CDR2 (germline): LNHDA, SQIVND (reference sequence). The sample was also reused in another study, on T cells in Graves' hyperthyroidism and ophthalmopathy.

The sample consisted of peripheral blood mononuclear cells (PBMCs), taken at new diagnosis, from a patient treated with antithyroid drugs. V is TRBV19 and J is TRBJ1-1; tentatively, D is TRBD1 (5 bases). This clonotype originated in a woman in her thirties with Graves disease. CDR3 sequence: CASRETARKTEAFF. The CDR3 DNA is TGTGCCAGTAGGGAGACAGCCAGGAAGACTGAAGCTTTCTTT.